Below, 25 T cell receptor beta chains from the same sample are listed, as sequenced in a study of human T cells and chemical hapten exposure. TCRdb recomputed calls from the RACE reads with MiXCR, one row per CDR3 protein. The sample holds under 120,000 distinct CDR3 sequences; 11% are singletons and the top ten take under 4.5%. Time point in this sample: patch test 1, 2 weeks after DPC sensitization. The sample's treatment: therapeutic diphenylcyclopropenone sensitization with weekly scalp DPC. Sequences were derived from whole blood, sampled in connection with sensitization to the hapten diphenylcyclopropenone (DPC). The source of these receptors is a woman aged 40 to 50 with alopecia areata. Some clones in this sample may be carry-over from other donors' samples.

The chain joins TRBV3-2 to TRBJ1-1. TRBV3-2 is a documented pseudogene. CDR3 length: 12 amino acids. The CDR3 DNA reads TGTGCCAGCAGCCAATCCGGAAGGGAAGCTTTCTTT. It codes for CASSQSGREAFF.

The genes are TRBV11-2 and TRBJ2-7; D is unresolved. The CDR3 is 12 amino acids. Trimming cost V 7 bases and J 1 base, with 8 bases left between them. Germline V gene sequence: CDR1 SGHAT, CDR2 FQNNGV. CDR3 residues: CASKGRSYEQYF. The CDR3 DNA reads as TGTGCCAGCAAGGGCAGGTCCTACGAGCAGTACTTC.

This clonotype was seen ten or more times. The chain recombines TRBV25-1 with TRBJ2-5; D call uncertain. With 4 bases removed from V and 3 bases from J, the gap between germline ends came to 3 bases. Per the germline V gene, CDR1 is MGHDK and CDR2 is SYGVNS. The CDR3 is 11 amino acids. The CDR3 sequence: CASSVKETQYF. In nucleotides, the CDR3 is TGTGCCAGCAGTGTCAAAGAGACCCAGTACTTC.

V usage is TRBV12-3 or TRBV12-4 and J usage is TRBJ2-5; 16 bases are a match to TRBD2. The ends lost 6 bases at V and 5 bases at J; junction bases unmatched: 9. The CDR3 length is 17 residues. This CDR3 is CASSNPGLAGGYETQYF. CDR3 nucleotides: TGTGCCAGCAGCAATCCGGGACTAGCGGGGGGGTATGAGACCCAGTACTTC.

Ten or more counts support this clonotype. The J gene is TRBJ1-2, the V gene TRBV7-2; no clear D. The V and J ends lost 5 bases and 10 bases respectively, with 20 bases between them. From germline, CDR1 is SGHTA and CDR2 FQGNSA. CDR3 length: 14 amino acids. The CDR3 DNA is TGTGCCAGCAGCCCCGATGGGAAGGGTTCGGCCTACACCTTC. As protein: CASSPDGKGSAYTF. The variable domain in full, completed from reference TRBV7-2 and TRBJ1-2, reads GAGVSQSPSNKVTEKGKDVELRCDPISGHTALYWYRQSLGQGLEFLIYFQGNSAPDKSGLPSDRFSAERTGGSVSTLTIQRTQQEDSAVYLCASSPDGKGSAYTFGSGTRLTVV.

This chain connects TRBV18 to TRBJ1-5; possibly TRBD1 for D (6 bases). Between the trimmed V and J ends, which lost 6 bases and 3 bases, there was a span of 12 bases. The CDR3 runs 14 residues. The germline V gene encodes CDR1 KGHSH and CDR2 LQKENI. The CDR3 sequence: CASSSRDINQPQHF. CDR3 coding DNA: TGTGCCAGCTCCTCCCGGGACATCAATCAGCCCCAGCATTTT. The entire variable domain, with the rest obtained from reference TRBV18 and TRBJ1-5, is as follows: NAGVMQNPRHLVRRRGQEARLRCSPMKGHSHVYWYRQLPEEGLKFMVYLQKENIIDESGMPKERFSAEFPKEGPSILRIQQVVRGDSAAYFCASSSRDINQPQHFGDGTRLSIL.

This clonotype came up a few times. This chain joins TRBV18 and TRBJ2-2; D is perhaps TRBD1 or TRBD2 (6 bases each). Germline lookup yields CDR1 KGHSH and CDR2 LQKENI. CDR3 length equals 16 residues. The germline V and J ends were trimmed by 3 bases and 2 bases, with 13 bases remaining between them. CDR3 DNA sequence: TGTGCCAGCTCACCGCTCGGAGGGGGTAACACCGGGGAGCTGTTTTTT. Its protein is CASSPLGGGNTGELFF.

This clonotype has ten or more counts. This sequence joins TRBV4-1 and TRBJ1-1; unclear D gene. Trimming took 1 base from V and 3 from J, leaving 12 bases between them. Germline values: CDR1 MGHRA, CDR2 YSYEKL. The CDR3 contains 15 residues. CDR3 in amino acids: CASSQVGGRYTEAFF. The CDR3 bases are TGCGCCAGCAGCCAAGTAGGCGGGAGGTACACTGAAGCTTTCTTT.

This clonotype was observed at least ten times. This chain uses TRBV10-3 with TRBJ2-1; no reliable D call. CDR3 length: 15 residues. Germline V CDR1 and CDR2: ENHRY, SYGVKD. V lost 7 bases, J lost 7 bases, and 20 bases lay in between. The DNA for the CDR3 is TGTGCCATCATGAACTCCGACCAGCTGGGGAATGAGCAGTTCTTC. Residues: CAIMNSDQLGNEQFF.

The chain carries TRBV6-4 and TRBJ2-1, with TRBD1 identical over 7 bases. The CDR3 has 13 residues. CDR1 is MRHNA and CDR2 is SNTAGT in the germline V gene. Trimming removed 2 bases from V and 12 bases from J; junction bases left unmatched: 7. CDR3 nucleotides: TGTGCCAGCAGTGACAGGGGGCGGCATGGGCAGTTCTTC. Translation: CASSDRGRHGQFF.

This clonotype came up a few times. V is TRBV7-2 and J is TRBJ2-7; 8 nucleotides agree with TRBD2. The CDR3 contains 16 residues. Germline assignment: CDR1 SGHTA and CDR2 FQGNSA. V trimming: 1 base; J trimming: 2 bases; junction bases outside the gene matches: 7. Here the CDR3 DNA reads TGTGCCAGCAGCTTAGTGGCGGGGGGCTCCCCCTACGAGCAGTACTTC. Translated, it gives CASSLVAGGSPYEQYF.

This clonotype was detected only a few times. The CDR3 reads CASSLADRARMNTEAFF. In DNA, the CDR3 is TGTGCCAGCAGCTTAGCGGACAGGGCGCGAATGAACACTGAAGCTTTCTTT. The chain joins TRBV7-2 to TRBJ1-1; 8 nucleotides agree with TRBD1. Trimming at V came to 0 bases and at J to 0 bases, leaving 6 bases not matched to a gene. This CDR3 region has 17 residues. Germline V gives CDR1 SGHTA, CDR2 FQGNSA.

A word on this clonotype: A clone one base away is much larger, so this may be a read error. J is TRBJ1-1 and V is TRBV18; D might be TRBD1 (6 bases). The germline V gene encodes CDR1 KGHSH and CDR2 LQKENI. This CDR3 has 16 amino acids. This chain's CDR3 is CASSSPRRAGDTEAFF. As DNA, the CDR3 is TGTGCCAGCTCATCACCGAGACGGGCAGGGGACACTGAAGCTTTCTTT.

The gene calls are TRBV29-1 and TRBJ1-4; weak D call: TRBD1 (5 bases). Trimming took off 4 bases at V and 8 bases at J, with 11 bases between the two ends. Germline assignment: CDR1 SQVTM and CDR2 ANQGSEA. CDR3 length: 12 amino acids. The CDR3 nucleotides are TGCAGCGTTGGTGGCAGGGACGAAAAACTGTTTTTT. Protein sequence: CSVGGRDEKLFF.

V gene TRBV29-1 combines with J gene TRBJ2-3, with 7 bases lining up with TRBD2. Germline V gives CDR1 SQVTM, CDR2 ANQGSEA. Germline trimming cut 6 bases from V and 3 bases from J; bases unmatched to any gene: 9. The CDR3 sequence is 14 residues long. CDR3 coding DNA: TGCAGCGTCGCGGGAGAGGGCGGGACAGATACGCAGTATTTT. This translates into CSVAGEGGTDTQYF.

V and J are TRBV5-1 and TRBJ2-2, with 9 bases matching TRBD2. Germline V gives CDR1 SGHRS, CDR2 YFSETQ. The CDR3 runs 16 residues. The V and J ends lost 5 bases and 5 bases, in that order; junction bases with no gene match: 10. The CDR3 protein is CASSYGGLALTGELFF. DNA of the CDR3: TGCGCCAGCAGTTATGGTGGACTAGCGTTGACCGGGGAGCTGTTTTTT.

V gene TRBV9 combines with J gene TRBJ1-6, with unresolved D. V was cut by 4 bases and J by 15 bases, with 17 bases left in between. The CDR3 spans 13 residues. The germline gives CDR1 SGDLS, CDR2 YYNGEE. The CDR3 DNA reads as TGTGCCAGCAGCCCCCGGGCCTCCGGATACCTCCACTTT. Translated, it gives CASSPRASGYLHF.

This clonotype came up many times. The genes are TRBV4-3 and TRBJ1-5; TRBD1 is a possible D gene (6 bases). Trimming shortened V by 1 base and J by 4 bases, and 14 bases separated the two germline ends. This CDR3 comprises 16 residues. Germline V lookup: CDR1 LGHNA, CDR2 YSLEER. CDR3 sequence reads: CASSQGPGATNQPQHF. DNA for the CDR3: TGCGCCAGCAGCCAAGGGCCAGGGGCAACTAATCAGCCCCAGCATTTT.

In nucleotides, the CDR3 is TGTGCCAGCAGCTTACCCCCCGGGACTAGGGGCCGGACGAACACTGAAGCTTTCTTT. It translates to CASSLPPGTRGRTNTEAFF. This chain links TRBV7-6 with TRBJ1-1, with D tentatively TRBD1 (5 bases). Deletions cut 2 bases from V and 1 base from J, with 23 bases between. Germline-derived CDR1 and CDR2 are SGHVS and FNYEAQ. The CDR3 covers 19 residues.

V gene TRBV2 combines with J gene TRBJ1-5; D is possibly TRBD1 (6 bases). Looked up from germline, CDR1 is SNHLY and CDR2 is FYNNEI. With 4 bases removed from V and 2 bases from J, the gap between germline ends came to 12 bases. The CDR3 is 15 residues long. As DNA, the CDR3 is TGTGCCAGCAGTGGAAGGGGGACTCGCAATCAGCCCCAGCATTTT. Protein product: CASSGRGTRNQPQHF.

The chain is built from TRBV29-1 and TRBJ2-6; D ambiguous. V lost 4 bases and J 3 bases, leaving 7 bases between the germline ends. The length of the CDR3 is 13 residues. Per the germline V gene, CDR1 is SQVTM and CDR2 is ANQGSEA. As DNA, the CDR3 is TGCAGCGTTGGAGGTTTTGGGGCCAACGTCCTGACTTTC. It yields the protein CSVGGFGANVLTF.

This clonotype was picked up many times. This sequence joins TRBV6-2 or TRBV6-3 and TRBJ2-6; 7 nucleotides agree with TRBD1. With V trimmed by 6 bases and J by 0 bases, 14 bases remained unmatched. This CDR3 has 19 residues. Germline lookup yields CDR1 MNHEY and CDR2 SVGEGT. CDR3 DNA sequence: TGTGCCAGCAGCGAAACGGGGAAGGGGGCATTCTCTGGGGCCAACGTCCTGACTTTC. Translation gives CASSETGKGAFSGANVLTF.

The chain carries TRBV9 and TRBJ2-5, with 8 bases aligning to TRBD1. The CDR3 spans 15 residues. Per germline, CDR1 SGDLS and CDR2 YYNGEE. V trimming: 3 bases; J trimming: 2 bases; junction bases outside the gene matches: 6. In DNA, the CDR3 is TGTGCCAGCAGCGCCCGGAGGACAGGGCAAGAGACCCAGTACTTC. This translates into CASSARRTGQETQYF.

This clonotype was seen a few times. The rearrangement links TRBV9 to TRBJ2-7; D is ambiguous. CDR1 and CDR2 (germline): SGDLS, YYNGEE. The CDR3 loop spans 14 amino acids. V was trimmed by 0 bases and J by 2 bases, leaving 9 bases between them. The CDR3 region has the DNA TGTGCCAGCAGCGTAGACTACAACACCTACGAGCAGTACTTC. Translating gives CASSVDYNTYEQYF. The full variable domain, its missing parts supplied by reference TRBV9 and TRBJ2-7, is DSGVTQTPKHLITATGQRVTLRCSPRSGDLSVYWYQQSLDQGLQFLIQYYNGEERAKGNILERFSAQQFPDLHSELNLSSLELGDSALYFCASSVDYNTYEQYFGPGTRLTVT.

This clonotype has ten or more counts. The gene calls are TRBV20-1 and TRBJ2-7, with 9 bases fitting TRBD1. The CDR3 extends over 14 amino acids. CDR1 and CDR2 (germline): DFQATT, SNEGSKA (reference sequence). J lost 3 bases, V lost 6 bases, and 9 bases had no gene match. The DNA of the CDR3 is TGCAGTGCCCGAGGACAGGGGAGACTCTACGAGCAGTACTTC. Its protein is CSARGQGRLYEQYF.